This passage covers 5 T cell receptor beta chains from one sample sequenced in a study of radiation and T cells in renal cell carcinoma. The method was immunoSEQ multiplex PCR; TCRdb's version includes in-frame clones alone and lacks a portion of them. The data show some 140,000 clones, approximately 91% seen once. Stated time point: baseline pretreatment blood. As for treatment: 15 Gy SBRT to primary tumor, nephrectomy 4 weeks later. Specimen: blood, collected from a patient whose treatment included radiotherapy and nephrectomy. Receptor source: a woman aged 45-65 years with renal cell carcinoma.

The chain carries TRBV9 and TRBJ2-1; the D gene is possibly TRBD1 (6 bases). Trimming left V 4 bases short and J 7 bases short, with 12 bases between. CDR1 is SGDLS and CDR2 is YYNGEE in the germline V gene. CDR3 length: 13 amino acids. CDR3 nucleotide sequence: TGTGCCAGCAGCACAAGGACAGAAAATGAGCAGTTCTTC. Translating it yields CASSTRTENEQFF.

V usage is TRBV18 and J usage is TRBJ1-2, with 9 bases that match TRBD1. Germline trimming cut 4 bases from V and 4 bases from J; bases unmatched to any gene: 7. CDR1 and CDR2 (germline): KGHSH, LQKENI. This CDR3 has 15 amino acids. The CDR3 DNA reads as TGTGCCAGCTCACTACAGGGGGCGACAGGCTATGGCTACACCTTC. Encoded protein: CASSLQGATGYGYTF.

The rearrangement joins TRBV7-2 to TRBJ1-3; D is perhaps TRBD1 (6 bases). The CDR3 extends over 15 amino acids. The V end lost 2 bases, the J end lost 2 bases, and 10 bases lay between the germline ends. CDR1 and CDR2 from the germline V gene are SGHTA and FQGNSA. The CDR3 DNA reads TGTGCCAGCAGCTTAACAGCAGGGGCTGGAAACACCATATATTTT. As protein: CASSLTAGAGNTIYF.

The J gene is TRBJ2-1, the V gene TRBV19; maybe TRBD1 (6 bases). V shed 3 bases and J shed 3 bases, with 9 bases lying between them. The CDR3 runs 14 residues. Germline CDR1 LNHDA, CDR2 SQIVND (reference sequence). The CDR3 is CASSMGHNYNEQFF. Written as DNA, the CDR3 is TGTGCCAGTAGTATGGGACATAACTACAATGAGCAGTTCTTC.

V usage is TRBV18 and J usage is TRBJ1-1; 7 bases are a match to TRBD1. CDR1 and CDR2 from the germline V gene are KGHSH and LQKENI. J was trimmed by 2 bases and V by 5 bases; bases with no gene match: 5. This CDR3 region has 14 residues. The CDR3 loop reads CASSSRGSNTEAFF. CDR3 in DNA: TGTGCCAGCTCATCCAGGGGGTCTAACACTGAAGCTTTCTTT. The full variable domain, with the rest looked up from reference TRBV18 and TRBJ1-1, is NAGVMQNPRHLVRRRGQEARLRCSPMKGHSHVYWYRQLPEEGLKFMVYLQKENIIDESGMPKERFSAEFPKEGPSILRIQQVVRGDSAAYFCASSSRGSNTEAFFGQGTRLTVV.